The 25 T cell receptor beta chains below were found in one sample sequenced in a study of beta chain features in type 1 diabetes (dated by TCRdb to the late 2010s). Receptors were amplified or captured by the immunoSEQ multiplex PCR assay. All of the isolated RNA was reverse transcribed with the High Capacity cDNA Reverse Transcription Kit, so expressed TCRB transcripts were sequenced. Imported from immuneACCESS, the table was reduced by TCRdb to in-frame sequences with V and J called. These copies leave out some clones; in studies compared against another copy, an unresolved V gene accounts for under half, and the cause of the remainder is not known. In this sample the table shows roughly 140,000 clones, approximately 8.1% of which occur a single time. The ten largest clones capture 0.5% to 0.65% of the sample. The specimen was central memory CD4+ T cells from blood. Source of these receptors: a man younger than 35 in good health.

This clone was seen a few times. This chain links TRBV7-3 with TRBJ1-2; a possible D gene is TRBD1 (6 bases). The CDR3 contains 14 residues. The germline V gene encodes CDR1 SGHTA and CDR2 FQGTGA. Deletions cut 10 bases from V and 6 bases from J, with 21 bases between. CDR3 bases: TGTGCCACCTCAGCTTACGGGCAGGGGAATGGCTACACCTTC. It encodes CATSAYGQGNGYTF.

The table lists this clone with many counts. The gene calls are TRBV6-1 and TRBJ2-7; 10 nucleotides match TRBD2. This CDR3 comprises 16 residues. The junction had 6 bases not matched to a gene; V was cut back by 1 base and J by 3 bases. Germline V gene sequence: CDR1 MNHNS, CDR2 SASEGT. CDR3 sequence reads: CASSEGSGGANYEQYF. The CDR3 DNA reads TGTGCCAGCAGTGAAGGAAGCGGGGGGGCCAACTACGAGCAGTACTTC.

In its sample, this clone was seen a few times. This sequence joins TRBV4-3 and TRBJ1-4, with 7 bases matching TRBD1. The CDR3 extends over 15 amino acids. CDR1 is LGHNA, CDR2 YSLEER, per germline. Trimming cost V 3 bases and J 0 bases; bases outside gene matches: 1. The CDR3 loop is CASSHGQATNEKLFF. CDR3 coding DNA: TGCGCCAGCAGCCACGGACAGGCAACTAATGAAAAACTGTTTTTT.

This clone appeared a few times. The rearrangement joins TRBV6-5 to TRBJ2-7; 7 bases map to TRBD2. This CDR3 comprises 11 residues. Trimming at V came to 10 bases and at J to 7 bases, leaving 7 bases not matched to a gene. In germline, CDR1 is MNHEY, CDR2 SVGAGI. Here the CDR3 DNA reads TGTGCCAACTCGCAGGGAGGGGAGCAGTACTTC. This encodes CANSQGGEQYF.

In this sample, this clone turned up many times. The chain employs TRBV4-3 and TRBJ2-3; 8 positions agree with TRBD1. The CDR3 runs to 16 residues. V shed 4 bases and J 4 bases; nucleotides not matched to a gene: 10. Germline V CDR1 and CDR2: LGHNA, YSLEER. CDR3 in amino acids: CASSPQAQGAADTQYF. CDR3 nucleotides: TGCGCCAGCAGCCCGCAAGCGCAGGGGGCAGCAGATACGCAGTATTTT.

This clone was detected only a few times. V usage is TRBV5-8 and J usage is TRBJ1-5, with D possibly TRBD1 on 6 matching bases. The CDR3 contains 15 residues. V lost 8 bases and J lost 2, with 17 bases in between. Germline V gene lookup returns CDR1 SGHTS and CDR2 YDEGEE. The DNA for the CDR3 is TGTGCCAGTAGGCCGGGGGGCGCGGGCAATCAGCCCCAGCATTTT. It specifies CASRPGGAGNQPQHF.

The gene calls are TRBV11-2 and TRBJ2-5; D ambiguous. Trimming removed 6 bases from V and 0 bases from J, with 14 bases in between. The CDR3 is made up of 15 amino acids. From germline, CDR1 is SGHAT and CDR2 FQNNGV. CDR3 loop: CASSSTTPYQETQYF. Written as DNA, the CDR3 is TGTGCCAGCAGTTCAACGACTCCCTACCAAGAGACCCAGTACTTC.

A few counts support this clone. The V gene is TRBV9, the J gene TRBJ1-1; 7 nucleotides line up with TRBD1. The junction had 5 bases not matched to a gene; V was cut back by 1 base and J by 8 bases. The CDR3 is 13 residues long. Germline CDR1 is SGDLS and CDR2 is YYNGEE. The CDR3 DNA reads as TGTGCCAGCAGCGTAATGGCAGGGGGAGAAGCTTTCTTT. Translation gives CASSVMAGGEAFF.

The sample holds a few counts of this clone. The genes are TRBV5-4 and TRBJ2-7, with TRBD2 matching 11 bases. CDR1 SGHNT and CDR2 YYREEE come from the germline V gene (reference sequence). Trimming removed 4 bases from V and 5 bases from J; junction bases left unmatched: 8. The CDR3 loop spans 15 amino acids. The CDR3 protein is CASSPNSGRVDEQYF. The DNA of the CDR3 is TGTGCCAGCAGCCCAAATAGCGGGAGGGTAGACGAGCAGTACTTC.

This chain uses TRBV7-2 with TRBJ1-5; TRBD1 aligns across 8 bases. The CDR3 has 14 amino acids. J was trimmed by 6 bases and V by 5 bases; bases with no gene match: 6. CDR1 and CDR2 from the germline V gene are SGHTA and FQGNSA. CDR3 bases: TGTGCCAGCAGCCTACAGGGGGGAAGTCAGCCCCAGCATTTT. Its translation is CASSLQGGSQPQHF.

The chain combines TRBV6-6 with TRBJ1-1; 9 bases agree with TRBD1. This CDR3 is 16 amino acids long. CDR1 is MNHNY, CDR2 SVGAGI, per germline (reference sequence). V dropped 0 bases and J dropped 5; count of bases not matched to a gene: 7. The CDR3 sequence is CASSYSQGASGTEAFF. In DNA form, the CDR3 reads TGTGCCAGCAGTTACTCACAGGGGGCGAGTGGGACTGAAGCTTTCTTT.

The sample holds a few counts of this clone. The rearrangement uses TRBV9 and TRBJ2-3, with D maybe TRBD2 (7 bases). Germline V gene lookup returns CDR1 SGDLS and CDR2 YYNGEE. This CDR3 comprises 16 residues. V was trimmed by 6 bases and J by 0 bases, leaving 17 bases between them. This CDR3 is CASTPGGALSTDTQYF. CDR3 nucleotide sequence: TGTGCCAGCACCCCTGGGGGGGCATTAAGCACAGATACGCAGTATTTT.

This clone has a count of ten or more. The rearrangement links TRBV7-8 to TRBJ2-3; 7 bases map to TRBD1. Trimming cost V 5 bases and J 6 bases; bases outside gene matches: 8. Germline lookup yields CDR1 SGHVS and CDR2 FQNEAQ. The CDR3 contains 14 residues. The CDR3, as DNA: TGTGCCAGCAGCCCTCGGGACAGCAGGGATACGCAGTATTTT. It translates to CASSPRDSRDTQYF.

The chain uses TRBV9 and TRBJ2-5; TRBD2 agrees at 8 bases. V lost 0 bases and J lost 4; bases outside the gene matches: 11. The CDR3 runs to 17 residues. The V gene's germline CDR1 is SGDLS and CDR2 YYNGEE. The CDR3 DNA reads TGTGCCAGCAGCGTAGGGGGCGGGGGGACCCTCCCAGAGACCCAGTACTTC. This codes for CASSVGGGGTLPETQYF.

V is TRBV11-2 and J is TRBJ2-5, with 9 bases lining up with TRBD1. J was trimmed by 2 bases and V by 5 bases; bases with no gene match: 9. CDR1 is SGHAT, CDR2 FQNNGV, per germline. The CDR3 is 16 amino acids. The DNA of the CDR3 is TGTGCCAGCAGCCTTAGTCTGGGACAGGGACAAGAGACCCAGTACTTC. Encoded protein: CASSLSLGQGQETQYF.

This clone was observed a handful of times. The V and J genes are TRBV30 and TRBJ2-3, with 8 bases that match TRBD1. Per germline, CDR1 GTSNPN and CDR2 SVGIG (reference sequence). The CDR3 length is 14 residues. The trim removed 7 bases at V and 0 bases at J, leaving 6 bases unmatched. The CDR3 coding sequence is TGTGCCTCGGGGACAGGTCGGAGCACAGATACGCAGTATTTT. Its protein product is CASGTGRSTDTQYF.

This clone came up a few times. The CDR3 sequence is CASLSMRNYNEKLFF. The CDR3 region has the DNA TGTGCCAGCCTTTCGATGAGGAACTATAATGAAAAACTGTTTTTT. The genes are TRBV2 and TRBJ1-4; D ambiguous. The CDR3 length is 15 residues. Trimming removed 8 bases from V and 4 bases from J, with 17 bases in between. CDR1 and CDR2 from the germline V gene are SNHLY and FYNNEI.

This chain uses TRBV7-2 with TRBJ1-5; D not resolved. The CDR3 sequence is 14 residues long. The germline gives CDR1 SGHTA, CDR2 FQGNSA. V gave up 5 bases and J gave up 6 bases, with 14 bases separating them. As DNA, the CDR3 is TGTGCCAGCAGCCCTCGGGGAGGTGGTCAGCCCCAGCATTTT. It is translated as CASSPRGGGQPQHF.

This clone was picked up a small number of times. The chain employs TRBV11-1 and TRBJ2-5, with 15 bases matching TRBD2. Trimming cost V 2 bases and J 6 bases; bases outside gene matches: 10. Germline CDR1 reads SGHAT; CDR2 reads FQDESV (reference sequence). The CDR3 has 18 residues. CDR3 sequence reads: CASSLPKGLAGGMKTQYF. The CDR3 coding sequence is TGTGCCAGCAGCTTACCGAAGGGACTAGCGGGAGGAATGAAGACCCAGTACTTC.

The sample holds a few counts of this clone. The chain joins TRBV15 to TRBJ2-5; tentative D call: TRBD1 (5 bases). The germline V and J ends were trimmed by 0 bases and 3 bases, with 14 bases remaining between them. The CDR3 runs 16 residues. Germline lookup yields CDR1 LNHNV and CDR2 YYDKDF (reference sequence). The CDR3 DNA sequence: TGTGCCACCAGCAGAGATAGGTTTGGGGCCGAAGAGACCCAGTACTTC. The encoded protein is CATSRDRFGAEETQYF.

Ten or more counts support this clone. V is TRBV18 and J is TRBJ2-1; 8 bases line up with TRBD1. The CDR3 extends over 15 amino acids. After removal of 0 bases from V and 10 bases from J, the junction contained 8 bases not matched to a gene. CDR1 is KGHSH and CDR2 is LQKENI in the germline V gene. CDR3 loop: CASSPPDRVDREQFF. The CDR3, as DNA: TGTGCCAGCTCACCACCGGACAGGGTAGATAGGGAGCAGTTCTTC.

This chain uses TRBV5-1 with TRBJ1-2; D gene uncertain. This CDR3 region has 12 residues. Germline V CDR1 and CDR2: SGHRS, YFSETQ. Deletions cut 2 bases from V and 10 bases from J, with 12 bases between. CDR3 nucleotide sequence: TGCGCCAGCAGCTTATCGGGAGCCGACTACACCTTC. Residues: CASSLSGADYTF.

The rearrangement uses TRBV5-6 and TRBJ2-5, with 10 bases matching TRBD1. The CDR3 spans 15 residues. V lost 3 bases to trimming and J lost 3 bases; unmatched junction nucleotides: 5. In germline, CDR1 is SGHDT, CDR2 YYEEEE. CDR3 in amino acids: CASSYDRGHEETQYF. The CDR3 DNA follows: TGTGCCAGCAGCTATGACAGGGGGCATGAAGAGACCCAGTACTTC. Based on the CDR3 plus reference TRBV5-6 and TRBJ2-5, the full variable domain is DAGVTQSPTHLIKTRGQQVTLRCSPKSGHDTVSWYQQALGQGPQFIFQYYEEEERQRGNFPDRFSGHQFPNYSSELNVNALLLGDSALYLCASSYDRGHEETQYFGPGTRLLVL.

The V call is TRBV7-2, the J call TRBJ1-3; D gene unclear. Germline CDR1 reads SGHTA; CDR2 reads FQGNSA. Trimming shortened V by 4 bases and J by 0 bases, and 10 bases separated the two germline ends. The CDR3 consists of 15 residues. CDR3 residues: CASSSSVYSGNTIYF. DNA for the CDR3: TGTGCCAGCAGCTCCTCAGTTTACTCTGGAAACACCATATATTTT.

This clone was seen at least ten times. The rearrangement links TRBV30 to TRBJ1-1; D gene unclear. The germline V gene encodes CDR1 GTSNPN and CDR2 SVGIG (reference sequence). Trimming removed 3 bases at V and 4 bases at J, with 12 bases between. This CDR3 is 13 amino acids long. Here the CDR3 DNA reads TGTGCCTGGAGCGCCTATATACTCACTGAAGCTTTCTTT. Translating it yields CAWSAYILTEAFF.